This section outlines one T cell receptor beta chain sequence together with its context. This sample is drawn from a study of blood T cell repertoires in COVID-19. The CDR3 is 15 amino acids. Germline V CDR1 and CDR2: MNHEY, SMNVEV (reference sequence). The ends lost 5 bases at V and 0 bases at J; junction bases unmatched: 3. This table comes from immunoSEQ multiplex PCR, and its TCRdb copy is limited to in-frame clones, with some not included. Among 150,000 to 200,000 clones, roughly nine tenths were seen once, and the ten largest hold around 2.3%. Sequencing was performed on PBMCs or T cells enriched from blood (not recorded which). The origin of this receptor is a middle-aged woman with acute COVID-19. This chain links TRBV27 with TRBJ1-4, with 7 bases that match TRBD1. The CDR3 bases are TGTGCCAGCAGTCCCCAGGGGGCAACTAATGAAAAACTGTTTTTT. This sequence encodes CASSPQGATNEKLFF.